Below are 21 T cell receptor beta chains sequenced from a single sample in a study of T cell responses to AZD1222 COVID-19 vaccine. Profiled with immunoSEQ multiplex PCR; TCRdb holds only in-frame clones, not every one. Among some 150,000 clones listed, approximately 90% were seen once. The starting material was peripheral blood, obtained on day 0 of AZD1222 vaccination. These receptors originate from an adult in good health.

This sequence joins TRBV4-1 and TRBJ1-3, with 9 bases lining up with TRBD1. The CDR3 spans 15 residues. The J segment lost 4 bases and the V segment lost 8 bases, leaving 9 bases of the junction unmatched. Looked up from germline, CDR1 is MGHRA and CDR2 is YSYEKL. The CDR3 here is CASRRDRVSGNTIYF. CDR3 in DNA: TGCGCCAGCCGTCGGGACAGGGTTTCAGGAAACACCATATATTTT.

This chain connects TRBV3-1 (or the pseudogene TRBV3-2) to TRBJ2-3, with 7 bases aligning to TRBD1. The junction had 11 bases not matched to a gene; V was cut back by 5 bases and J by 3 bases. CDR1 and CDR2 (germline): LGHDT, YNNKEL (reference sequence). The CDR3 is 16 amino acids. This CDR3 reads CASSEGGLVETDTQYF. DNA for the CDR3: TGTGCCAGCAGCGAAGGGGGCCTAGTGGAGACAGATACGCAGTATTTT.

This clone was detected once. The CDR3 DNA reads TGCAGCGTTGAAACCGTCAGTTACGAGCAGTACTTC. Protein product: CSVETVSYEQYF. This chain joins TRBV29-1 and TRBJ2-7; D call uncertain. Between the trimmed V and J ends, which lost 2 bases and 4 bases, there was a span of 9 bases. Germline CDR1 is SQVTM and CDR2 is ANQGSEA. The CDR3 runs 12 residues.

This chain joins TRBV7-9 and TRBJ1-6; D remains unclear. Trimming pared 1 base from V and 9 bases from J, leaving 7 bases between. Germline lookup yields CDR1 SEHNR and CDR2 FQNEAQ (reference sequence). There are 13 residues in the CDR3. The DNA of the CDR3 is TGTGCCAGCAGCTTAGATAGTAGTTCACCCCTCCACTTT. The encoded protein is CASSLDSSSPLHF.

The chain recombines TRBV24-1 with TRBJ2-5; D gene unclear. There are 14 residues in the CDR3. The ends were cut back, 3 bases at V and 2 bases at J, with 9 bases in the middle. Germline V lookup: CDR1 KGHDR, CDR2 SFDVKD. CDR3 in DNA: TGTGCCACCAGTGATCCCGGACGGCAAGAGACCCAGTACTTC. Translated: CATSDPGRQETQYF.

The V and J genes are TRBV28 and TRBJ2-1, with a possible D match to TRBD1 (6 bases). The CDR3 sequence is 14 residues long. Trimming removed 3 bases from V and 8 bases from J, with 14 bases in between. The V gene's germline CDR1 is MDHEN and CDR2 SYDVKM. Here the CDR3 DNA reads TGTGCCAGCAGTTTGTTTCAGGGGTGGGATGAGCAGTTCTTC. Translating it yields CASSLFQGWDEQFF.

The rearrangement joins TRBV9 to TRBJ2-7, with D tentatively TRBD1 or TRBD2 (5 bases each). Trimming removed 10 bases from V and 3 bases from J, with 23 bases in between. The germline CDR1 and CDR2 sequences are SGDLS and YYNGEE. This CDR3 contains 15 residues. CDR3 residues: CAFYPRLRGVYEQYF. The CDR3 DNA follows: TGTGCCTTTTACCCCCGCCTCAGAGGGGTCTACGAGCAGTACTTC.

V usage is TRBV2 and J usage is TRBJ1-1; D unclear. This CDR3 has 14 residues. Trimming left V 5 bases short and J 1 base short, with 11 bases between. Germline V gene sequence: CDR1 SNHLY, CDR2 FYNNEI. The CDR3 is CASSRARGNTEAFF. The CDR3 DNA is TGTGCCAGCAGTCGGGCCCGGGGGAACACTGAAGCTTTCTTT.

The V gene is TRBV13, the J gene TRBJ2-7; D unresolved. The germline V and J ends were trimmed by 5 bases and 5 bases, with 16 bases remaining between them. Germline CDR1 and CDR2: PRHDT and FYEKMQ (reference sequence). CDR3 length: 14 amino acids. CDR3 coding DNA: TGTGCCAGCAGCCCTCGTGGGGTCTGGGACGAGCAGTACTTC. It codes for CASSPRGVWDEQYF.

About this clone itself: Compared with germline, one end of the junction differs, possibly owing to a read error. CDR3: CASSLASSPQYF. The CDR3 DNA is TGTGCCAGCAGTTTGGCCTCGTCCCCCCAGTACTTC. This chain connects TRBV5-6 to TRBJ2-5; no firm D call. The length of the CDR3 is 12 residues. The germline gives CDR1 SGHDT, CDR2 YYEEEE.

The chain couples TRBV5-4 to TRBJ2-3; D is unclear. The V gene's germline CDR1 is SGHNT and CDR2 YYREEE (reference sequence). This CDR3 comprises 15 residues. Trimming removed 4 bases at V and 3 bases at J, with 15 bases between. In nucleotides, the CDR3 is TGTGCCAGCAGCCCGACACCCCAGGCTACAGATACGCAGTATTTT. This encodes CASSPTPQATDTQYF.

V usage is TRBV4-2 and J usage is TRBJ1-2; no clear D. Trimming took 1 base from V and 5 from J, leaving 5 bases between them. Germline values: CDR1 LGHNA, CDR2 YNFKEQ. This CDR3 has 12 amino acids. CDR3 in amino acids: CASSQGDYGYTF. The DNA of the CDR3 is TGTGCCAGCAGCCAAGGGGATTATGGCTACACCTTC.

The chain uses TRBV19 and TRBJ2-2; D is undetermined. This CDR3 has 14 amino acids. The V end was cut by 7 bases, the J end by 1 base, with 10 bases between. In germline, CDR1 is LNHDA, CDR2 SQIVND (reference sequence). Here the CDR3 reads CASTPGRNTGELFF. The CDR3 DNA reads TGTGCCAGTACCCCAGGCAGGAACACCGGGGAGCTGTTTTTT.

This chain joins TRBV2 and TRBJ2-6; 10 bases fit TRBD1. This CDR3 has 17 amino acids. V lost 1 base to trimming and J lost 4 bases; unmatched junction nucleotides: 4. Germline loops: CDR1 SNHLY, CDR2 FYNNEI. In nucleotides, the CDR3 is TGTGCCAGCAGTGAAGAGGGACAGGGGAACGGGGCCAACGTCCTGACTTTC. Amino acids: CASSEEGQGNGANVLTF.

The chain carries TRBV7-2 and TRBJ2-3; TRBD1 aligns across 10 bases. Germline values: CDR1 SGHTA, CDR2 FQGNSA. The V and J ends lost 2 bases and 8 bases, in that order; junction bases with no gene match: 10. This CDR3 has 16 residues. The CDR3 loop is CASSLPPGQGYGTQYF. The CDR3 DNA reads TGTGCCAGCAGCTTACCACCGGGACAGGGGTATGGTACGCAGTATTTT. The whole variable domain, filled in from reference TRBV7-2 and TRBJ2-3, reads GAGVSQSPSNKVTEKGKDVELRCDPISGHTALYWYRQSLGQGLEFLIYFQGNSAPDKSGLPSDRFSAERTGGSVSTLTIQRTQQEDSAVYLCASSLPPGQGYGTQYFGPGTRLTVL.

This chain uses TRBV18 with TRBJ2-2, with a tentative D call TRBD2 (5 bases). CDR1 and CDR2 (germline): KGHSH, LQKENI. The CDR3 has 16 amino acids. Between the trimmed V and J ends, which lost 2 bases and 1 base, there was a span of 11 bases. The CDR3 bases are TGTGCCAGCTCACCATACCGGGAACTGAACACCGGGGAGCTGTTTTTT. Its translation is CASSPYRELNTGELFF.

The J gene is TRBJ1-1, the V gene TRBV7-8; TRBD1 is a possible D gene (5 bases). This CDR3 has 15 residues. Germline assignment: CDR1 SGHVS and CDR2 FQNEAQ. V lost 3 bases and J lost 1, with 12 bases in between. This CDR3 is CASSLAGRGNTEAFF. In DNA, the CDR3 is TGTGCCAGCAGCTTGGCGGGGAGGGGGAACACTGAAGCTTTCTTT.

DNA of the CDR3: TGTGCCAGCTCACCTAGGGGGGGCGAACAAGAGACCCAGTACTTC. Translation gives CASSPRGGEQETQYF. The chain employs TRBV18 and TRBJ2-5; D might be TRBD2 (7 bases). V gave up 3 bases and J gave up 2 bases, with 13 bases separating them. In germline, CDR1 is KGHSH, CDR2 LQKENI. The CDR3 length is 15 residues.

The chain employs TRBV6-6 and TRBJ1-2; a possible D gene is TRBD1 (6 bases). CDR3 length: 16 residues. Germline V gene sequence: CDR1 MNHNY, CDR2 SVGAGI (reference sequence). Trimming stripped 2 bases from V and 6 bases from J, with 19 bases between. The CDR3 loop is CASSYSRQGKANGYTF. The CDR3 DNA is TGTGCCAGCAGTTACAGTAGGCAGGGGAAGGCCAATGGCTACACCTTC.

This sequence joins TRBV7-9 and TRBJ2-1; TRBD2 is a possible D gene (6 bases). The CDR3 sequence is 15 residues long. Trimming pared 1 base from V and 1 base from J, leaving 8 bases between. CDR1 and CDR2 from the germline V gene are SEHNR and FQNEAQ (reference sequence). CDR3 in amino acids: CASSLDAGSYNEQFF. DNA for the CDR3: TGTGCCAGCAGCTTAGACGCGGGATCCTACAATGAGCAGTTCTTC.

This chain connects TRBV29-1 to TRBJ2-1; 10 nucleotides agree with TRBD2. With V trimmed by 6 bases and J by 2 bases, 1 base remained unmatched. CDR3 length: 13 residues. Germline values: CDR1 SQVTM, CDR2 ANQGSEA. CDR3 coding DNA: TGCAGCGTAAGCGGGAGGGCCTACAATGAGCAGTTCTTC. Its protein product is CSVSGRAYNEQFF.